These T cell receptor beta chains were read from a single sample in a study of shared clonotypes between healthy human individuals. Clones were read by immunoSEQ multiplex PCR, and TCRdb kept only the in-frame ones, dropping some. In the table there are 760,000 or so clones, about 97% of which are singletons. Sequenced material: naive CD8+ T cells sorted from blood. All receptors come from a man aged 25 to 45 in good health. The CDR3 runs from the conserved cysteine through the conserved F or W. The order of the fields is clone size, D gene, V gene, J gene, CDR3 DNA, CDR3 protein. D genes are given only for firm matches. Size values are once, few and many counts, or a class for expanded clones, and some rows have none.

clone_size: NA; d_call: NA; v_call: TRBV5-6; j_call: TRBJ1-3; cdr3_nt: TGTGCCAGCAGCGGCCCCACATCAGGTCAGGGACCTGGAAACACCATATATTTT; cdr3_aa: CASSGPTSGQGPGNTIYF
clone_size: NA; d_call: TRBD1; v_call: TRBV4-1; j_call: TRBJ2-7; cdr3_nt: TGCGCCAGCAGCCAATTGACAGGGGGCGGTAAGTCCTACGAGCAGTACTTC; cdr3_aa: CASSQLTGGGKSYEQYF
clone_size: NA; d_call: NA; v_call: TRBV19; j_call: TRBJ2-6; cdr3_nt: TGTGCCAGTAGTACCCATCCTGGGGCCAACGTCCTGACTTTC; cdr3_aa: CASSTHPGANVLTF
clone_size: once; d_call: TRBD1; v_call: TRBV6-5; j_call: TRBJ2-7; cdr3_nt: TGTGCCAGCATGAGACAGGGGTTGGTCGAGCAGTACTTC; cdr3_aa: CASMRQGLVEQYF
clone_size: NA; d_call: NA; v_call: TRBV7-2; j_call: TRBJ1-3; cdr3_nt: TGTGCCAGCAGCTTAGAGGGCAGGCCCTACCATTTCTCTGGAAACACCATATATTTT; cdr3_aa: CASSLEGRPYHFSGNTIYF
clone_size: once; d_call: NA; v_call: TRBV9; j_call: TRBJ2-1; cdr3_nt: TGTGCCAGCAGCGTAGAGGGTCTAGACTACAATGAGCAGTTCTTC; cdr3_aa: CASSVEGLDYNEQFF
clone_size: NA; d_call: NA; v_call: TRBV27; j_call: TRBJ2-1; cdr3_nt: TGTGCCACCTCGGGGGACTTGTACAATGAGCAGTTCTTC; cdr3_aa: CATSGDLYNEQFF
clone_size: NA; d_call: NA; v_call: TRBV9; j_call: TRBJ2-5; cdr3_nt: TGTGCCAGCAGCGTAGACAGTTACCAAGAGACCCAGTACTTC; cdr3_aa: CASSVDSYQETQYF
clone_size: once; d_call: NA; v_call: TRBV29-1; j_call: TRBJ2-1; cdr3_nt: TGCAGCGTTGAAGGGGTCCGTAGCCAATACAATGAGCAGTTCTTC; cdr3_aa: CSVEGVRSQYNEQFF
clone_size: NA; d_call: NA; v_call: TRBV6-6; j_call: TRBJ2-1; cdr3_nt: TGTGCCAGCAGCTTAGCGGAGAGGAGCTCCTACAATGAGCAGTTCTTC; cdr3_aa: CASSLAERSSYNEQFF
clone_size: NA; d_call: NA; v_call: TRBV2; j_call: TRBJ1-5; cdr3_nt: TGTGCCAGCCGGTCGGGTTATAGCAATCAGCCCCAGCATTTT; cdr3_aa: CASRSGYSNQPQHF
clone_size: once; d_call: TRBD2; v_call: TRBV7-9; j_call: TRBJ2-3; cdr3_nt: TGTGCCAGCAGCTTATACGAGGGCCCGGCGGGAGACACAGATACGCAGTATTTT; cdr3_aa: CASSLYEGPAGDTDTQYF
clone_size: NA; d_call: NA; v_call: TRBV7-6; j_call: TRBJ2-7; cdr3_nt: TGTGCCAGCAGCTTGCCAGGACCCTCCTACGAGCAGTACTTC; cdr3_aa: CASSLPGPSYEQYF
clone_size: NA; d_call: NA; v_call: TRBV7-9; j_call: TRBJ2-5; cdr3_nt: TGTGCCAGCAGCATACAGGCATATCAGCGAGAGACCCAGTACTTC; cdr3_aa: CASSIQAYQRETQYF
clone_size: NA; d_call: TRBD2; v_call: TRBV6-5; j_call: TRBJ2-1; cdr3_nt: TGTGCCAGCAGTTACGGACTAGCGGGAACCAATGAGCAGTTCTTC; cdr3_aa: CASSYGLAGTNEQFF
clone_size: once; d_call: NA; v_call: TRBV19; j_call: TRBJ2-7; cdr3_nt: TGTGCCAGTAGTAATAGTGTGTCTTACGAGCAGTACTTC; cdr3_aa: CASSNSVSYEQYF
clone_size: NA; d_call: NA; v_call: TRBV7-8; j_call: TRBJ2-7; cdr3_nt: TGTGCCAGCAGCTCTCAGGGTAGCGAGCAGTACTTC; cdr3_aa: CASSSQGSEQYF
clone_size: once; d_call: NA; v_call: TRBV7-9; j_call: TRBJ2-3; cdr3_nt: TGTGCCAGCAGCTCGAGAGGGCAGAGCACAGATACGCAGTATTTT; cdr3_aa: CASSSRGQSTDTQYF
clone_size: NA; d_call: TRBD1; v_call: TRBV7-9; j_call: TRBJ1-1; cdr3_nt: TGTGCCAGCAGCGCGGGACAGGGGCCCACTGAAGCTTTCTTT; cdr3_aa: CASSAGQGPTEAFF
clone_size: NA; d_call: NA; v_call: TRBV2; j_call: TRBJ1-5; cdr3_nt: TGTGCCAGCCTTGGGGAACTAATGTATAGCAATCAGCCCCAGCATTTT; cdr3_aa: CASLGELMYSNQPQHF
clone_size: once; d_call: TRBD1; v_call: TRBV6-5; j_call: TRBJ2-7; cdr3_nt: TGTGCCAGCAGTCAGGGGGCAGCACCGAGCTACGAGCAGTACTTC; cdr3_aa: CASSQGAAPSYEQYF
clone_size: NA; d_call: NA; v_call: TRBV19; j_call: TRBJ2-5; cdr3_nt: TGTGCCAGTAGTATTTTGGACGGACAAGAGACCCAGTACTTC; cdr3_aa: CASSILDGQETQYF
clone_size: NA; d_call: TRBD2; v_call: TRBV5-4; j_call: TRBJ2-2; cdr3_nt: TGTGCCAGCAGCCCCCGGACTAGCGGGAGCACCGGGGAGCTGTTTTTT; cdr3_aa: CASSPRTSGSTGELFF
clone_size: NA; d_call: TRBD2; v_call: TRBV11-2; j_call: TRBJ2-7; cdr3_nt: TGTGCCAGCAGCTTAGTACTGACTAGCGGGATCCAGTACTTC; cdr3_aa: CASSLVLTSGIQYF
clone_size: NA; d_call: TRBD1; v_call: TRBV7-9; j_call: TRBJ2-7; cdr3_nt: TGTGCCAGCAGCCCCGGGACAGGGGCTTACGAGCAGTACTTC; cdr3_aa: CASSPGTGAYEQYF
clone_size: NA; d_call: NA; v_call: TRBV9; j_call: TRBJ2-1; cdr3_nt: TGTGCCAGCAGCTCACACGGGACACTAGAGGACAATGAGCAGTTCTTC; cdr3_aa: CASSSHGTLEDNEQFF
clone_size: NA; d_call: NA; v_call: TRBV5-6; j_call: TRBJ2-7; cdr3_nt: TGTGCCAGCAGACAACTAGAGACCTACGAGCAGTACTTC; cdr3_aa: CASRQLETYEQYF
clone_size: NA; d_call: TRBD2; v_call: TRBV7-8; j_call: TRBJ2-1; cdr3_nt: TGTGCCAGCAGCCAAGAGGTAGCGGGAGGCTACAATGAGCAGTTCTTC; cdr3_aa: CASSQEVAGGYNEQFF
clone_size: NA; d_call: TRBD2; v_call: TRBV4-3; j_call: TRBJ2-7; cdr3_nt: TGCGCCAGCAGCCAAGCGATTGTAGCGGGAGGCTCCTACGAGCAGTACTTC; cdr3_aa: CASSQAIVAGGSYEQYF
clone_size: NA; d_call: NA; v_call: TRBV4-1; j_call: TRBJ1-5; cdr3_nt: TGCGCCAGCAGCCAAGATAGGACTCATCAGCCCCAGCATTTT; cdr3_aa: CASSQDRTHQPQHF
clone_size: NA; d_call: NA; v_call: TRBV9; j_call: TRBJ1-1; cdr3_nt: TGTGCCAGCAGCGTGGCGATTTACACTGAAGCTTTCTTT; cdr3_aa: CASSVAIYTEAFF
clone_size: NA; d_call: NA; v_call: TRBV10-3; j_call: TRBJ2-7; cdr3_nt: TGTGCCATCAGCTCCGGGACGGAGATTTACGAGCAGTACTTC; cdr3_aa: CAISSGTEIYEQYF
clone_size: once; d_call: TRBD1; v_call: TRBV18; j_call: TRBJ1-5; cdr3_nt: TGTGCCAGCTCACCCAGGGGGCCTGATCAGCCCCAGCATTTT; cdr3_aa: CASSPRGPDQPQHF
clone_size: NA; d_call: TRBD1; v_call: TRBV5-1; j_call: TRBJ2-5; cdr3_nt: TGCGCCAGCAGCGCGAGACTGGGACAGGAGACCCAGTACTTC; cdr3_aa: CASSARLGQETQYF
clone_size: NA; d_call: NA; v_call: TRBV27; j_call: TRBJ2-1; cdr3_nt: TGTGCCAGCAGTTATGGGCGGAAGAATGAGCAGTTCTTC; cdr3_aa: CASSYGRKNEQFF
clone_size: NA; d_call: TRBD2; v_call: TRBV5-4; j_call: TRBJ2-5; cdr3_nt: TGTGCCAGCAGCTTCGAAAGCGGGAGTGAGACCCAGTACTTC; cdr3_aa: CASSFESGSETQYF
clone_size: NA; d_call: TRBD1; v_call: TRBV4-1; j_call: TRBJ2-2; cdr3_nt: TGCGCCAGCAGCCAACACGGACAGGGCAACACCGGGGAGCTGTTTTTT; cdr3_aa: CASSQHGQGNTGELFF
clone_size: NA; d_call: NA; v_call: TRBV6-5; j_call: TRBJ2-1; cdr3_nt: TGTGCCAGCAGTTACTCCTTGGACAATGAGCAGTTCTTC; cdr3_aa: CASSYSLDNEQFF
clone_size: NA; d_call: NA; v_call: TRBV7-9; j_call: TRBJ2-7; cdr3_nt: TGTGCCAGCAGCGTCGCAGATTCCTACGAGCAGTACTTC; cdr3_aa: CASSVADSYEQYF
clone_size: NA; d_call: TRBD2; v_call: TRBV4-1; j_call: TRBJ2-7; cdr3_nt: TGCGCCAGCAGCCAAGTCGGGGCGGGAGCTTACGAGCAGTACTTC; cdr3_aa: CASSQVGAGAYEQYF
clone_size: NA; d_call: TRBD1; v_call: TRBV25-1; j_call: TRBJ1-1; cdr3_nt: TGTGCCAGCAGTGAACAGGGGGCCGGCACTGAAGCTTTCTTT; cdr3_aa: CASSEQGAGTEAFF
clone_size: once; d_call: NA; v_call: TRBV11-2; j_call: TRBJ2-1; cdr3_nt: TGTGCCAGCAGCTCTTCCACCGGCCTTAAGTTCTTC; cdr3_aa: CASSSSTGLKFF
clone_size: once; d_call: TRBD2; v_call: TRBV6-5; j_call: TRBJ2-3; cdr3_nt: TGTGCCAGCAGTTTCGGACTAGCGGGGTATTATACGCAGTATTTT; cdr3_aa: CASSFGLAGYYTQYF
clone_size: NA; d_call: NA; v_call: TRBV2; j_call: TRBJ2-7; cdr3_nt: TGTGCCATCGTACCGGGCACCTACGAGCAGTACTTC; cdr3_aa: CAIVPGTYEQYF
clone_size: NA; d_call: NA; v_call: TRBV7-9; j_call: TRBJ1-3; cdr3_nt: TGTGCCAGCAGTAACCGGGGGGAGTACACCATATATTTT; cdr3_aa: CASSNRGEYTIYF
clone_size: NA; d_call: NA; v_call: TRBV13; j_call: TRBJ1-2; cdr3_nt: TGTGCCAGCAGCTTAGGAGGACAGATCTATGGCTACACCTTC; cdr3_aa: CASSLGGQIYGYTF
clone_size: few; d_call: NA; v_call: TRBV9; j_call: TRBJ2-7; cdr3_nt: TGTGCCAGCGGAACAGGACGGAGCTACGAGCAGTACTTC; cdr3_aa: CASGTGRSYEQYF
clone_size: NA; d_call: NA; v_call: TRBV7-9; j_call: TRBJ2-1; cdr3_nt: TGTGCCAGCAGCTCCCCGGCTGGCAGCCCCAATGAGCAGTTCTTC; cdr3_aa: CASSSPAGSPNEQFF
clone_size: NA; d_call: TRBD2; v_call: TRBV9; j_call: TRBJ2-5; cdr3_nt: TGTGCCAGCGGCGGAGGACACACGCGGGGGGAGACCCAGTACTTC; cdr3_aa: CASGGGHTRGETQYF
clone_size: NA; d_call: TRBD2; v_call: TRBV11-2; j_call: TRBJ2-7; cdr3_nt: TGTGCCAGCAGCGCCGAGGCGGGGGGGGAGAACGAGCAGTACTTC; cdr3_aa: CASSAEAGGENEQYF
clone_size: NA; d_call: NA; v_call: TRBV7-3; j_call: TRBJ2-3; cdr3_nt: TGTGCCAGCAGCTTAATCTCATCAGATACGCAGTATTTT; cdr3_aa: CASSLISSDTQYF
clone_size: NA; d_call: TRBD2; v_call: TRBV9; j_call: TRBJ2-3; cdr3_nt: TGTGCCAGCAGCCCCCTAGCGGGAGCTGGCACAGATACGCAGTATTTT; cdr3_aa: CASSPLAGAGTDTQYF
clone_size: NA; d_call: NA; v_call: TRBV29-1; j_call: TRBJ1-2; cdr3_nt: TGCAGCGTCAGGGATCAAGGGGATGGCTACACCTTC; cdr3_aa: CSVRDQGDGYTF
clone_size: NA; d_call: NA; v_call: TRBV7-2; j_call: TRBJ2-3; cdr3_nt: TGTGCCAGCAGCTTATCTTTAGCGGTAACTAGCACAGATACGCAGTATTTT; cdr3_aa: CASSLSLAVTSTDTQYF
clone_size: NA; d_call: NA; v_call: TRBV9; j_call: TRBJ2-7; cdr3_nt: TGTGCCAGCAGCGCTGACAGTCTCGAGCAGTACTTC; cdr3_aa: CASSADSLEQYF
clone_size: NA; d_call: TRBD1; v_call: TRBV5-8; j_call: TRBJ2-3; cdr3_nt: TGTGCCAGCAGCATGGACCAGGGGGCGAGTAGGGATACGCAGTATTTT; cdr3_aa: CASSMDQGASRDTQYF
clone_size: NA; d_call: NA; v_call: TRBV7-9; j_call: TRBJ1-2; cdr3_nt: TGTGCCAGCAGCCACCTTGGTACGAGCTATGGCTACACCTTC; cdr3_aa: CASSHLGTSYGYTF
clone_size: once; d_call: NA; v_call: TRBV6-1; j_call: TRBJ1-6; cdr3_nt: TGTGCCAGCAGTGAAGCGCTTGGGGCGATGGCCCTCCACTTT; cdr3_aa: CASSEALGAMALHF
clone_size: NA; d_call: NA; v_call: TRBV21-1; j_call: TRBJ2-7; cdr3_nt: TGTGCCAGCACAAGTCATAGCTCCTACGAGCAGTACTTC; cdr3_aa: CASTSHSSYEQYF